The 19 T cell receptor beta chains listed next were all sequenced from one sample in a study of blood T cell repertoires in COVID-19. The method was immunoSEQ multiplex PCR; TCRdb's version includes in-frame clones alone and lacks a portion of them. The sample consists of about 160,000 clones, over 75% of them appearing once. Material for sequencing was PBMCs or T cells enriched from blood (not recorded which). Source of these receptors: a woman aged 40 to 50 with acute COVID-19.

The DNA for the CDR3 is TGTGCCACCAGTGATTTTTCCTCGGATGAGCAGTTCTTC. Amino acids: CATSDFSSDEQFF. The chain links TRBV24-1 to TRBJ2-1; D is undetermined. CDR1 and CDR2 (germline): KGHDR, SFDVKD. V lost 1 base, J lost 8 bases, and 8 bases lay in between. The CDR3 length is 13 residues.

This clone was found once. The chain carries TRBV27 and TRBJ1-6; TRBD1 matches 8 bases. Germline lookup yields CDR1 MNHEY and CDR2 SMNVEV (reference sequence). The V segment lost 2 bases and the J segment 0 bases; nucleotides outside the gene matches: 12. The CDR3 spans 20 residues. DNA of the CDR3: TGTGCCAGCAGTTTAATACGAGGGACAGGAGCGAGCTCCTATAATTCACCCCTCCACTTT. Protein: CASSLIRGTGASSYNSPLHF.

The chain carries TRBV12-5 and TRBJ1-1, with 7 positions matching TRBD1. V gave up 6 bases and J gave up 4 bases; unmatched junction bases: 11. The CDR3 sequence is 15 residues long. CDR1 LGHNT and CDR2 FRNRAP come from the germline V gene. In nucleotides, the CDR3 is TGTGCTAGTGGGATGGACAGGTGGGTGAGCACTGAAGCTTTCTTT. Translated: CASGMDRWVSTEAFF.

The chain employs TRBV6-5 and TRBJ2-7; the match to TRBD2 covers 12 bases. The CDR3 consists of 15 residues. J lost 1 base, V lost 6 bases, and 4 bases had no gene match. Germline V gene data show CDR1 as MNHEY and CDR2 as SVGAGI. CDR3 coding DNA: TGTGCCAGCAGCAAACTAGCGGGGGGATCCTACGAGCAGTACGTC. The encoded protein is CASSKLAGGSYEQYV.

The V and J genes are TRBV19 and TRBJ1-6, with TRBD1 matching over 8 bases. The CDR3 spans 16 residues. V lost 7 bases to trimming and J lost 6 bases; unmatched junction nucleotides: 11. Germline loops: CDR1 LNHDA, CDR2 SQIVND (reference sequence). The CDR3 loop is CASMTGTGNFNSPLHF. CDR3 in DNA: TGTGCCAGTATGACCGGGACAGGCAATTTTAATTCACCCCTCCACTTT.

DNA of the CDR3: TGTGCCAGCTATTCGGGAGATCGTTCCTACGAGCAGTACTTC. The encoded protein is CASYSGDRSYEQYF. The V gene is TRBV28, the J gene TRBJ2-7; tentatively, D is TRBD2 (6 bases). V dropped 8 bases and J dropped 1 base, with 15 bases sitting between them. The CDR3 runs 14 residues. Germline CDR1 reads MDHEN; CDR2 reads SYDVKM.

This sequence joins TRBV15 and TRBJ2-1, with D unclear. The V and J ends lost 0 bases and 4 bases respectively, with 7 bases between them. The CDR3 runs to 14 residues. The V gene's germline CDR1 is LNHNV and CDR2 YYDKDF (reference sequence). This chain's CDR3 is CATSRDNAYNEQFF. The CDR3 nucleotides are TGTGCCACCAGCAGAGATAATGCGTACAATGAGCAGTTCTTC. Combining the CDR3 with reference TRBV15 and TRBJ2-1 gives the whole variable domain DAMVIQNPRYQVTQFGKPVTLSCSQTLNHNVMYWYQQKSSQAPKLLFHYYDKDFNNEADTPDNFQSRRPNTSFCFLDIRSPGLGDTAMYLCATSRDNAYNEQFFGPGTRLTVL.

The CDR3 sequence is CASSKPTSSVPDTQYF. The CDR3 nucleotides read TGTGCCAGCAGCAAACCGACTAGCAGTGTACCAGATACGCAGTATTTT. This chain uses TRBV7-9 with TRBJ2-3, with 7 bases that match TRBD2. From germline, CDR1 is SEHNR and CDR2 FQNEAQ (reference sequence). This CDR3 has 16 amino acids. Trimming cost V 5 bases and J 4 bases; bases outside gene matches: 12.

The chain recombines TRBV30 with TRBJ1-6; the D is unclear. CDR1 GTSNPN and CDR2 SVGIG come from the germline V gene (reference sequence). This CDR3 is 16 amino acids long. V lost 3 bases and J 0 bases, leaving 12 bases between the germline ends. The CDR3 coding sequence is TGTGCCTGGAGCCAGGACTGGAGCTCCTATAATTCACCCCTCCACTTT. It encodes CAWSQDWSSYNSPLHF.

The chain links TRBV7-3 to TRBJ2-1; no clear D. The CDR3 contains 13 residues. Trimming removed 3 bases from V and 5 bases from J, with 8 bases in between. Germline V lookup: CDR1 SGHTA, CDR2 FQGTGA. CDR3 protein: CASSFTQNNEQFF. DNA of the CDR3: TGTGCCAGCAGCTTTACTCAAAACAATGAGCAGTTCTTC.

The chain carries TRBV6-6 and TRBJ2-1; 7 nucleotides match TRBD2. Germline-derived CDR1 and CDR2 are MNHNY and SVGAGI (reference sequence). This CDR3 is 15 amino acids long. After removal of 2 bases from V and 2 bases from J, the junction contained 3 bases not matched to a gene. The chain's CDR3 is CASSYERGTYNEQFF. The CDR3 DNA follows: TGTGCCAGCAGTTACGAGCGGGGAACCTACAATGAGCAGTTCTTC.

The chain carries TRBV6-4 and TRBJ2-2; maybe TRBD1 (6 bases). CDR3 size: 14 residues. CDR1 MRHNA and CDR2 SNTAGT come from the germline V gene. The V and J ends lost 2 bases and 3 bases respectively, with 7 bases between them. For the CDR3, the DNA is TGTGCCAGCAGTGACAAGGGGGACACCGGGGAGCTGTTTTTT. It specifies CASSDKGDTGELFF.

The CDR3 protein is CASSLTADEQYF. CDR3 bases: TGTGCCAGCAGTTTGACAGCCGACGAGCAGTACTTC. J is TRBJ2-7 and V is TRBV6-6; a possible D gene is TRBD1 (5 bases). CDR3 length equals 12 residues. Trimming cost V 4 bases and J 5 bases, with 9 bases left between them. CDR1 is MNHNY and CDR2 is SVGAGI in the germline V gene (reference sequence).

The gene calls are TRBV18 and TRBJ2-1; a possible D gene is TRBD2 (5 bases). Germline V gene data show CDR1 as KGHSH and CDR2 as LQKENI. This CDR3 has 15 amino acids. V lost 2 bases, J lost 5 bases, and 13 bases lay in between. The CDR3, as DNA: TGTGCCAGCTCACCAAGAAGGACTTTAGACAATGAGCAGTTCTTC. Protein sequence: CASSPRRTLDNEQFF.

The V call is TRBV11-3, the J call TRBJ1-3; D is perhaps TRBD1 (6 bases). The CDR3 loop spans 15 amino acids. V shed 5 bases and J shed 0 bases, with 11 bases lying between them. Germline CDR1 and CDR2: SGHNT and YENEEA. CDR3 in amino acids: CASSGDIYSGNTIYF. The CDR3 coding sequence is TGTGCCAGCAGCGGGGACATCTACTCTGGAAACACCATATATTTT.

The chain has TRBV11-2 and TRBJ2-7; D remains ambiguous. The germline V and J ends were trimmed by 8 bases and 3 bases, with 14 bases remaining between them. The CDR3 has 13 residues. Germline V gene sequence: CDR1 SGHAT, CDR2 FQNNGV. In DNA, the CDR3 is TGTGCCAGCGGCCACAGCTTCCTCTACGAGCAGTACTTC. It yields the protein CASGHSFLYEQYF. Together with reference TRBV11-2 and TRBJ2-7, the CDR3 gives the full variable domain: EAGVAQSPRYKIIEKRQSVAFWCNPISGHATLYWYQQILGQGPKLLIQFQNNGVVDDSQLPKDRFSAERLKGVDSTLKIQPAKLEDSAVYLCASGHSFLYEQYFGPGTRLTVT.

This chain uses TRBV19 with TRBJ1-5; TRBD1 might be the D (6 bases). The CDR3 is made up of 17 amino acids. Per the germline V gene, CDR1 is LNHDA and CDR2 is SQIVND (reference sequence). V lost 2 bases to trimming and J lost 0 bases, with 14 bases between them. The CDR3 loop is CASSITSGVDSNQPQHF. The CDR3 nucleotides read TGTGCCAGTAGTATAACTTCAGGGGTCGATAGCAATCAGCCCCAGCATTTT.

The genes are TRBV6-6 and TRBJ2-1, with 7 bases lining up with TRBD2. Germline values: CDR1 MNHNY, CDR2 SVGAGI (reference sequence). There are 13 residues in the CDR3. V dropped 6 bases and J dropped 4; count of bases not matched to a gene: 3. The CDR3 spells CASSPGGYNEQFF. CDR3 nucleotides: TGTGCCAGCAGCCCCGGGGGGTACAATGAGCAGTTCTTC.

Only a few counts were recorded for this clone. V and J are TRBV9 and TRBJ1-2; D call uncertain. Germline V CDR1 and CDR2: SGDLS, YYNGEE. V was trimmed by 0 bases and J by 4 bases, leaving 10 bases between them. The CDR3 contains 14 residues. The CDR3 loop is CASSVESQAYGYTF. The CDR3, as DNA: TGTGCCAGCAGCGTAGAGTCGCAGGCCTATGGCTACACCTTC.